This TCR beta chain derives from a study of PD-1 blockade in classical Hodgkin lymphoma. General study results and limits: Repertoire differences have undefined causes, possibly disease activity or prior therapy. Relapsed/refractory patients reportedly had the lowest baseline TCR diversity, below newly diagnosed patients, who were below healthy donors.

Libraries were prepared by immunoSEQ multiplex PCR; TCRdb keeps only in-frame clonotypes and omits some of them. The table has fewer than 3,500 clones, about four fifths seen once. As for time point: newly diagnosed, previously untreated cHL patient sample. By magnetic negative selection, CD4+ T cells were purified from thawed PBMCs. As a comparison, the study used PBMCs from newly diagnosed, untreated classical Hodgkin lymphoma. With respect to this clone: Its antigen is not identified.

The V gene end was trimmed by 4 bases and the J gene end by 2 bases; junction bases not matched to a gene: 7. There are 16 residues in the CDR3. Germline lookup yields CDR1 SGHKS and CDR2 YYEKEE (reference sequence). The sequenced material came from CD4+ T cells from blood. This TCR derives from a human donor with classical Hodgkin lymphoma. The chain has TRBV5-5 and TRBJ2-3; 10 positions agree with TRBD1. CDR3 amino acids: CASSPLGQGPTDTQYF. CDR3 nucleotides: TGTGCCAGCAGCCCTCTGGGACAGGGGCCCACAGATACGCAGTATTTT. Full variable domain (missing parts from reference TRBV5-5 and TRBJ2-3): DAGVTQSPTHLIKTRGQQVTLRCSPISGHKSVSWYQQVLGQGPQFIFQYYEKEERGRGNFPDRFSARQFPNYSSELNVNALLLGDSALYLCASSPLGQGPTDTQYFGPGTRLTVL.